The T cell receptor beta chain under discussion was sequenced for a study of CD8 T cells in ankylosing spondylitis. Study outcomes and limitations: Typical of ankylosing spondylitis blood, it appeared, was a TCR beta motif of eight highly homologous variants. Reportedly, disease-linked clones are significantly enriched in ankylosing spondylitis patients' matched synovial fluid.

This clonotype turned up a few times. Its antigen is undetermined. A quantitative 5'-RACE method, one with molecular barcodes, was used to make TCR beta libraries. Using its own MiXCR run on the 5' RACE reads, TCRdb lists one record per CDR3 protein. Counted here are about 840,000 distinct CDR3 sequences, approximately 10% occurring once; the ten biggest clones make up just over 0.5%. The CDR3 runs 17 residues. Per the germline V gene, CDR1 is SGHTA and CDR2 is FQGNSA. V was pared by 7 bases and J by 0 bases, with 8 bases of the junction left unmatched. This chain uses TRBV7-2 with TRBJ2-6, with 8 bases fitting TRBD1. This clonotype originated in a male donor with ankylosing spondylitis. Sequenced sample: blood, either unsorted or a sorted T cell fraction (not recorded which). This CDR3 reads CASTSDRGLSGANVLTF. The CDR3 DNA is TGTGCCAGCACTTCCGACAGGGGACTCTCTGGGGCCAACGTCCTGACTTTC.